Shown below are 23 T cell receptor beta chains from a single sample sequenced in a study of CD8 T cells in Susac syndrome. With random hexamers, roughly 0.5 to 1 ug RNA was reverse transcribed. TCRdb processed the immunoSEQ multiplex PCR reads anew with MiXCR; each CDR3 protein has one entry. In the table there are around 200,000 distinct CDR3 sequences, around 95% of which are singletons. The sample taken for sequencing was CD4+ T cells from PBMCs. The receptors come from a human donor with multiple sclerosis.

The CDR3 DNA reads TGCGCCAGCGGCTCGGGTGGGACCCAGTACTTC. Amino acid sequence: CASGSGGTQYF. The gene calls are TRBV5-1 and TRBJ2-5; no definite D call. The V gene lost 7 bases and the J gene lost 7 bases, with 11 bases spanning the gap. The CDR3 runs to 11 residues. Germline values: CDR1 SGHRS, CDR2 YFSETQ. The entire variable domain, with the rest obtained from reference TRBV5-1 and TRBJ2-5, is as follows: KAGVTQTPRYLIKTRGQQVTLSCSPISGHRSVSWYQQTPGQGLQFLFEYFSETQRNKGNFPGRFSGRQFSNSRSEMNVSTLELGDSALYLCASGSGGTQYFGPGTRLLVL.

The CDR3 region has the DNA TGTGCCAGCAGCCCGCCGGGACTCCCCGACAATGAGCAGTTCTTC. Encoded protein: CASSPPGLPDNEQFF. The rearrangement joins TRBV12-3 or TRBV12-4 to TRBJ2-1, with D possibly matching TRBD2 (6 bases). The V gene lost 6 bases and the J gene lost 5 bases, with 17 bases spanning the gap. The CDR3 has 15 amino acids.

This chain uses TRBV3-1 with TRBJ2-7; no definite D call. Germline CDR1 and CDR2: LGHDT and YNNKEL (reference sequence). The CDR3 covers 15 residues. Trimming took 1 base from V and 0 from J, leaving 10 bases between them. The CDR3 sequence is CASSQAGQYSYEQYF. As DNA, the CDR3 is TGTGCCAGCAGCCAAGCTGGGCAGTACTCCTACGAGCAGTACTTC.

This chain uses TRBV29-1 with TRBJ2-7, with D tentatively TRBD1 (6 bases). The germline V gene has CDR1 SQVTM and CDR2 ANQGSEA. The germline V and J ends were trimmed by 4 bases and 7 bases, with 17 bases remaining between them. The CDR3 runs 13 residues. The CDR3 reads CSVANRVSGEQYF. For the CDR3, the DNA is TGCAGCGTTGCTAACAGGGTCTCGGGAGAGCAGTACTTC.

The V gene is TRBV5-4, the J gene TRBJ2-4; maybe TRBD2 (7 bases). Germline-derived CDR1 and CDR2 are SGHNT and YYREEE (reference sequence). The CDR3 has 14 amino acids. Trimming pared 0 bases from V and 9 bases from J, leaving 13 bases between. The CDR3 region is CASSLEGGEGIQYF. CDR3 in DNA: TGTGCCAGCAGCTTGGAAGGGGGGGAGGGCATTCAGTACTTC.

This clonotype was seen a single time. The chain couples TRBV6-6 to TRBJ2-1; 8 nucleotides agree with TRBD2. V was pared by 4 bases and J by 0 bases, with 5 bases of the junction left unmatched. The CDR3 sequence is 16 residues long. Germline V lookup: CDR1 MNHNY, CDR2 SVGAGI (reference sequence). CDR3 nucleotide sequence: TGTGCCAGCAGTTCACTCGCGGGGGGCTCCTACAATGAGCAGTTCTTC. Residues: CASSSLAGGSYNEQFF.

The chain has TRBV19 and TRBJ1-2; perhaps TRBD1 as D (5 bases). V was pared by 6 bases and J by 4 bases, with 15 bases between. Germline lookup yields CDR1 LNHDA and CDR2 SQIVND (reference sequence). The CDR3 contains 14 residues. This CDR3 is CASSLEGRGYGYTF. For the CDR3, the DNA is TGTGCCAGTAGCCTCGAAGGGAGGGGCTATGGCTACACCTTC.

This chain uses TRBV6-5 with TRBJ2-7; D is perhaps TRBD1 (6 bases). The ends were cut back, 8 bases at V and 5 bases at J, with 10 bases in the middle. The length of the CDR3 is 11 residues. Germline CDR1 reads MNHEY; CDR2 reads SVGAGI. This CDR3 reads CASGQGNEQYF. In DNA, the CDR3 is TGTGCCAGCGGGCAGGGGAACGAGCAGTACTTC.

Here the CDR3 reads CASSQQPGSGYEQYF. DNA of the CDR3: TGTGCCAGCAGCCAACAACCGGGGTCCGGGTACGAGCAGTACTTC. The rearrangement joins TRBV3-1 to TRBJ2-7; perhaps TRBD2 as D (5 bases). Trimming left V 2 bases short and J 4 bases short, with 15 bases between. The CDR3 is 15 residues long. Germline-derived CDR1 and CDR2 are LGHDT and YNNKEL (reference sequence).

V is TRBV5-6 and J is TRBJ1-2, with no clear D. Trimming cost V 0 bases and J 1 base, with 7 bases left between them. Germline V lookup: CDR1 SGHDT, CDR2 YYEEEE. CDR3 length: 14 amino acids. As DNA, the CDR3 is TGTGCCAGCAGCTTGGGCAGAGGTAACTATGGCTACACCTTC. Its protein is CASSLGRGNYGYTF.

This clonotype was detected once. This chain connects TRBV15 to TRBJ2-5; 8 nucleotides align to TRBD1. The CDR3 is 16 amino acids. The germline V gene encodes CDR1 LNHNV and CDR2 YYDKDF (reference sequence). V lost 4 bases, J lost 5 bases, and 12 bases stayed unmatched. CDR3 DNA: TGTGCCACCAGCAAACTTCGGACAGGGTCCCTCGAGACCCAGTACTTC. Translating it yields CATSKLRTGSLETQYF.

J is TRBJ1-2 and V is TRBV10-3; D is undetermined. Trimming removed 2 bases at V and 5 bases at J, with 6 bases between. The length of the CDR3 is 12 residues. Germline V gives CDR1 ENHRY, CDR2 SYGVKD. CDR3 loop: CAISEGQYGYTF. CDR3 sequence (DNA): TGTGCCATCAGTGAGGGGCAGTATGGCTACACCTTC.

This clonotype was counted once. The chain has TRBV3-1 and TRBJ1-2, with D possibly matching TRBD1 (5 bases). The CDR3 covers 12 residues. Germline CDR1 is LGHDT and CDR2 is YNNKEL (reference sequence). Deletions cut 4 bases from V and 5 bases from J, with 8 bases between. The CDR3 spells CASSPRGYGYTF. The CDR3 DNA reads TGTGCCAGCAGCCCACGGGGGTATGGCTACACCTTC.

The chain carries TRBV20-1 and TRBJ2-3; 7 positions agree with TRBD1. The CDR3 has 14 amino acids. With V trimmed by 1 base and J by 1 base, 2 bases remained unmatched. Per germline, CDR1 DFQATT and CDR2 SNEGSKA (reference sequence). In DNA form, the CDR3 reads TGCAGTGCTAGAGCAGGGGGTGGCACAGATACGCAGTATTTT. Translating gives CSARAGGGTDTQYF.

This clonotype was counted a few times. The rearrangement links TRBV20-1 to TRBJ2-5; TRBD1 matches 9 bases. With 3 bases clipped from V and 2 bases from J, the junction kept 1 base outside the gene matches. The CDR3 spans 13 residues. Germline values: CDR1 DFQATT, CDR2 SNEGSKA (reference sequence). The CDR3 DNA follows: TGCAGTGCTAGGGGACAGGGTCAAGAGACCCAGTACTTC. Its translation: CSARGQGQETQYF.

The chain employs TRBV11-2 and TRBJ2-1; TRBD1 agrees at 10 bases. CDR1 and CDR2 from the germline V gene are SGHAT and FQNNGV. With 4 bases clipped from V and 7 bases from J, the junction kept 7 bases outside the gene matches. The CDR3 is 15 residues long. The chain's CDR3 is CASSSPGQGWNEQFF. The CDR3 DNA reads TGTGCCAGCAGCTCGCCGGGACAGGGGTGGAATGAGCAGTTCTTC.

This clonotype occurred once. This chain uses TRBV3-1 with TRBJ2-1; a possible D gene is TRBD1 (5 bases). Per germline, CDR1 LGHDT and CDR2 YNNKEL (reference sequence). The V and J ends lost 2 bases and 1 base respectively, with 9 bases between them. The CDR3 is 15 residues long. The CDR3 protein is CASSQTQDSYNEQFF. DNA of the CDR3: TGTGCCAGCAGCCAAACACAGGATTCCTACAATGAGCAGTTCTTC.

The chain has TRBV18 and TRBJ2-3; 9 bases map to TRBD1. Germline V gene data show CDR1 as KGHSH and CDR2 as LQKENI. V was clipped by 5 bases and J by 2 bases; unmatched bases: 14. The CDR3 has 18 residues. The CDR3 region has the DNA TGTGCCAGCTCATCACTCGTAATGGGACAGGGACCCACAGATACGCAGTATTTT. Its translation: CASSSLVMGQGPTDTQYF.

This clonotype was recorded only once. The chain combines TRBV27 with TRBJ2-7; D possibly matches TRBD1 or TRBD2 (5 bases each). This CDR3 region has 12 residues. In germline, CDR1 is MNHEY, CDR2 SMNVEV (reference sequence). The V end was cut by 5 bases, the J end by 9 bases, with 14 bases between. The CDR3 DNA reads TGTGCCAGCAGTACGATTACGGGGCGGCAGTACTTC. Protein product: CASSTITGRQYF.

The chain has TRBV5-1 and TRBJ2-4; 7 bases map to TRBD1. Trimming cost V 0 bases and J 0 bases; bases outside gene matches: 12. CDR1 is SGHRS, CDR2 YFSETQ, per germline. The CDR3 runs to 19 residues. The CDR3 bases are TGCGCCAGCAGCTTGGAAGCGGCCGGGACAGCAATAGCCAAAAACATTCAGTACTTC. It is translated as CASSLEAAGTAIAKNIQYF. Together with reference TRBV5-1 and TRBJ2-4, the CDR3 gives the full variable domain: KAGVTQTPRYLIKTRGQQVTLSCSPISGHRSVSWYQQTPGQGLQFLFEYFSETQRNKGNFPGRFSGRQFSNSRSEMNVSTLELGDSALYLCASSLEAAGTAIAKNIQYFGAGTRLSVL.

The chain employs TRBV25-1 and TRBJ2-1, with TRBD1 matching 7 bases. The CDR3 is 15 amino acids. With 8 bases clipped from V and 4 bases from J, the junction kept 11 bases outside the gene matches. Germline V gene data show CDR1 as MGHDK and CDR2 as SYGVNS. This CDR3 reads CASQGEVRSYNEQFF. CDR3 coding DNA: TGTGCCAGCCAGGGGGAAGTAAGATCATACAATGAGCAGTTCTTC. Full variable domain (remainder filled in from reference TRBV25-1 and TRBJ2-1): EADIYQTPRYLVIGTGKKITLECSQTMGHDKMYWYQQDPGMELHLIHYSYGVNSTEKGDLSSESTVSRIRTEHFPLTLESARPSHTSQYLCASQGEVRSYNEQFFGPGTRLTVL.

The chain links TRBV7-2 to TRBJ2-1; D remains unclear. V lost 2 bases to trimming and J lost 6 bases, with 8 bases between them. CDR3 length equals 13 residues. The germline V gene has CDR1 SGHTA and CDR2 FQGNSA. CDR3 sequence: CASSLPMGNEQFF. The CDR3, as DNA: TGTGCCAGCAGCTTACCCATGGGCAATGAGCAGTTCTTC.

This clonotype has a single count. V and J are TRBV30 and TRBJ2-7; D is unresolved. Trimming shortened V by 0 bases and J by 2 bases, and 8 bases separated the two germline ends. Per germline, CDR1 GTSNPN and CDR2 SVGIG (reference sequence). The CDR3 spans 13 residues. This CDR3 is CAWSVSITYEQYF. The CDR3 DNA reads TGTGCCTGGAGTGTTTCCATAACCTACGAGCAGTACTTC.